This T cell receptor beta chain was obtained from a study of OX40 agonist ivuxolimab in advanced cancers. Study background: Dose-escalation subjects each had hepatocellular carcinoma, melanoma, renal cell or head and neck cancer.

Study results and limitations: At 0.1 to 3.0 mg/kg, CD4+ and CD8+ blood T cells expanded clonally by week 6.

On this clone itself: Its antigen is unknown.

V was clipped by 7 bases and J by 1 base, with 10 bases between them. Germline CDR1 and CDR2: MNHEY and SVGAGI. This CDR3 contains 13 residues. Repertoires were generated with immunoSEQ multiplex PCR, while TCRdb's copy carries only in-frame clones and drops some. The top ten clones hold about a sixth of a sample with 78,000 or so clones, 80% to 90% of them seen once. This TCR came from an adult with an advanced solid tumor such as melanoma, head and neck, liver or kidney cancer. The rearrangement joins TRBV6-5 to TRBJ1-2, with D tentatively TRBD1 (5 bases). The source material was CD4+ or CD8+ T cells sorted from blood, sampled in a trial of the OX40 agonist ivuxolimab. CDR3 protein: CASNDRNNYGYTF. As DNA, the CDR3 is TGTGCCAGCAACGACAGAAATAACTATGGCTACACCTTC.